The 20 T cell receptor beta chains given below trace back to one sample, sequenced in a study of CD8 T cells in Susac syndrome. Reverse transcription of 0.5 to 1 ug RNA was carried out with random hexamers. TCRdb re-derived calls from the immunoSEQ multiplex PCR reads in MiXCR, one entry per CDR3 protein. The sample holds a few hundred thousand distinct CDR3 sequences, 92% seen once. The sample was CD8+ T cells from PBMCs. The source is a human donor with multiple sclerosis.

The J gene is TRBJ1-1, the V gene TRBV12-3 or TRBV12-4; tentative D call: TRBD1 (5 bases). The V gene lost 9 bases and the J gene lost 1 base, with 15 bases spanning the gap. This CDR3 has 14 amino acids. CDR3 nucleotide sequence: TGTGCCAGTCAGGGAGACACGGCGAACACTGAAGCTTTCTTT. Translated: CASQGDTANTEAFF.

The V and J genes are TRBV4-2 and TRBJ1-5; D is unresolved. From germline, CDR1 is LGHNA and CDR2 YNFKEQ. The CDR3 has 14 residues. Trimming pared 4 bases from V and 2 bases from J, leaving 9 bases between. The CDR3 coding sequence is TGTGCCAGCAGCCCGGGAGTAGGCAATCAGCCCCAGCATTTT. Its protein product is CASSPGVGNQPQHF.

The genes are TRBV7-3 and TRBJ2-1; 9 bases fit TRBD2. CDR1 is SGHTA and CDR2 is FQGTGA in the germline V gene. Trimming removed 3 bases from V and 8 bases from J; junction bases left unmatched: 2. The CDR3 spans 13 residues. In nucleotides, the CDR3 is TGTGCCAGCAGCTTCGGGACTAGCCATGAGCAGTTCTTC. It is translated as CASSFGTSHEQFF.

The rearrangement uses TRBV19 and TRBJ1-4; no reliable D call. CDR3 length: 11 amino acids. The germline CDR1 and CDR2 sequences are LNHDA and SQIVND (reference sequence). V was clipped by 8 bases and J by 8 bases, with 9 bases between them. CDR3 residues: CASQREEKLFF. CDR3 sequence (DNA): TGTGCCAGTCAGAGGGAAGAAAAACTGTTTTTT.

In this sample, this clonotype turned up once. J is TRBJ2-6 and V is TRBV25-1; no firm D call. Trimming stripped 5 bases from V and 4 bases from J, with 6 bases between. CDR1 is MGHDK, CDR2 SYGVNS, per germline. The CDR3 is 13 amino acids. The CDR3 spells CASSQTGANVLTF. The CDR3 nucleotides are TGTGCCAGCAGTCAAACAGGGGCCAACGTCCTGACTTTC.

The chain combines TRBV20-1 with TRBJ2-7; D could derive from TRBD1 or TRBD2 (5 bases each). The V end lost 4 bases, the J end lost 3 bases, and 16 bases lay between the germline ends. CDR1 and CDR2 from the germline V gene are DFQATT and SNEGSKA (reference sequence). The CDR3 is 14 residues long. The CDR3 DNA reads TGCAGTGCTACCCTTATCGGGACGGACTACGAGCAGTACTTC. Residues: CSATLIGTDYEQYF.

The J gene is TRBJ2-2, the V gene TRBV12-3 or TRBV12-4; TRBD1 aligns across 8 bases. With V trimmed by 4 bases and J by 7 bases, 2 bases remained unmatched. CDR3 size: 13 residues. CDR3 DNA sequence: TGTGCCAGCAGTTCGACAGGGGTCGGGGAGCTGTTTTTT. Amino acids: CASSSTGVGELFF.

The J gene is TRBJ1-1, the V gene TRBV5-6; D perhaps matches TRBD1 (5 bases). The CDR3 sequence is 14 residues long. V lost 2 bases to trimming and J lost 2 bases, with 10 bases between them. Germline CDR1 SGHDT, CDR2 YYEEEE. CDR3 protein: CASSFYRLNTEAFF. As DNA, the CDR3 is TGTGCCAGCAGCTTCTACAGGCTTAACACTGAAGCTTTCTTT.

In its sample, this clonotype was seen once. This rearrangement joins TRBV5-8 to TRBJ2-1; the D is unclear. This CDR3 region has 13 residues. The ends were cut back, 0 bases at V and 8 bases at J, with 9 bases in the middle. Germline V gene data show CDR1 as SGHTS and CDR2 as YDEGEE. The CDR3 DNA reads TGTGCCAGCAGCTTGGGTGGGTTACATGAGCAGTTCTTC. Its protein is CASSLGGLHEQFF.

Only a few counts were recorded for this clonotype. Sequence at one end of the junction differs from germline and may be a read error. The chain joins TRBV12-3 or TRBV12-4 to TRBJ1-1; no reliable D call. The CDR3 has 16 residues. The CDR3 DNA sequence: TGTGCCAGCAGCCGAAGGGTCCTCACCCACAACACTGAAGCTTTTTTT. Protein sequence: CASSRRVLTHNTEAFF.

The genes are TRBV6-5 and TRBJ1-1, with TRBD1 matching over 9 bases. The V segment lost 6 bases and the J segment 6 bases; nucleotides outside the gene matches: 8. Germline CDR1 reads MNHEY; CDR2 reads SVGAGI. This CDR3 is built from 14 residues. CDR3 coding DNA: TGTGCCAGCAGCCGAACAGGGGGCTTGGCTGAAGCTTTCTTT. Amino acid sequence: CASSRTGGLAEAFF.

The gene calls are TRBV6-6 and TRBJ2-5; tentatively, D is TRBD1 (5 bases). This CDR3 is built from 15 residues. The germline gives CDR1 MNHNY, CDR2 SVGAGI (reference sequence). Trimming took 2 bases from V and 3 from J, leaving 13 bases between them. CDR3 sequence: CASSYGRLGEETQYF. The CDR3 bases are TGTGCCAGCAGTTACGGTCGGTTAGGGGAAGAGACCCAGTACTTC.

The CDR3 reads CSARRDYGYTF. Written as DNA, the CDR3 is TGCAGTGCTAGGCGGGACTATGGCTACACCTTC. The genes are TRBV20-1 and TRBJ1-2, with unresolved D. The CDR3 sequence is 11 residues long. V was pared by 3 bases and J by 3 bases, with 5 bases between. Germline V gives CDR1 DFQATT, CDR2 SNEGSKA (reference sequence).

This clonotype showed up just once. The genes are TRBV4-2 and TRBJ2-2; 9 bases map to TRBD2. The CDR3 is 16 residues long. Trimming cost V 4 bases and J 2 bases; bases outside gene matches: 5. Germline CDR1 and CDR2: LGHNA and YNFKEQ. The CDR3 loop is CASSPVAGVNTGELFF. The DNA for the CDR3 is TGTGCCAGCAGCCCTGTAGCGGGGGTCAACACCGGGGAGCTGTTTTTT.

CDR3 in DNA: TGTGCCAGCGGCACAGGGATGAACACTGAAGCTTTCTTT. Its protein is CASGTGMNTEAFF. The chain couples TRBV13 to TRBJ1-1; weak D call: TRBD1 (6 bases). The CDR3 covers 13 residues. Deletions cut 8 bases from V and 0 bases from J, with 10 bases between. Germline V CDR1 and CDR2: PRHDT, FYEKMQ (reference sequence).

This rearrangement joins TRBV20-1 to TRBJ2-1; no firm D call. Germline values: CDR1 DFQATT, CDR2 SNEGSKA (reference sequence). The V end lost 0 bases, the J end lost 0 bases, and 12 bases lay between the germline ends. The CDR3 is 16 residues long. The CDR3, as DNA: TGCAGTGCTAGAGACCCCGAAGTGTACTCCTACAATGAGCAGTTCTTC. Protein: CSARDPEVYSYNEQFF.

The CDR3 protein is CASSPRGREQYF. Written as DNA, the CDR3 is TGTGCCAGCAGCCCCCGGGGGCGCGAGCAGTACTTC. V and J are TRBV3-1 and TRBJ2-7; either TRBD1 or TRBD2 may fit D (6 bases each). The CDR3 covers 12 residues. Germline loops: CDR1 LGHDT, CDR2 YNNKEL (reference sequence). V was trimmed by 4 bases and J by 6 bases, leaving 10 bases between them.

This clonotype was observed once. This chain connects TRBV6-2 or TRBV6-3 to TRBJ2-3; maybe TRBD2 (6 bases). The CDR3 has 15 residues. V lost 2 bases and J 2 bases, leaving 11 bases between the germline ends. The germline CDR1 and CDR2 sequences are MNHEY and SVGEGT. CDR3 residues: CASSYPTRDTDTQYF. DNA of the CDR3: TGTGCCAGCAGTTACCCGACGCGGGACACAGATACGCAGTATTTT.

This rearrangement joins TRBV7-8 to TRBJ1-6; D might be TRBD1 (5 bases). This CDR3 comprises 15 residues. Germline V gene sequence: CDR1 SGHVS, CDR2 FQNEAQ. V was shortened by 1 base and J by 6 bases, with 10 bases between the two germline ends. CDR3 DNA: TGTGCCAGCAGCTTAGGCAGGGAGCTTAATTCACCCCTCCACTTT. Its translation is CASSLGRELNSPLHF.

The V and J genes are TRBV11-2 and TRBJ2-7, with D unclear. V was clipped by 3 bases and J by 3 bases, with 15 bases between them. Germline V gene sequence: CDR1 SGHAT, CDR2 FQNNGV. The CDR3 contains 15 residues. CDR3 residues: CASSLAASAFYEQYF. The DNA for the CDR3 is TGTGCCAGCAGCTTGGCGGCCTCAGCTTTCTACGAGCAGTACTTC.